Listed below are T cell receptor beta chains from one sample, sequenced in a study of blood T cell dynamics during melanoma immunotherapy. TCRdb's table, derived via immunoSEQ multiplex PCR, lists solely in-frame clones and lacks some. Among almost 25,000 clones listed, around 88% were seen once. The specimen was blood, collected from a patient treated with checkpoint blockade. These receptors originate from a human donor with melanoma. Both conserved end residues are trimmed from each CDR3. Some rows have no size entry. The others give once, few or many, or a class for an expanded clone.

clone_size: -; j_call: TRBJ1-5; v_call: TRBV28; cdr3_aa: ASDRVASNQPQH
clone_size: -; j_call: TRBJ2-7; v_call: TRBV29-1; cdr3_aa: MPGGNYEQY
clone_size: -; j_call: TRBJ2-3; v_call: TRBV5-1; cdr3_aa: ASSFSGTGDTQY
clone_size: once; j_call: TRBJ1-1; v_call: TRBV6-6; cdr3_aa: ASSSQPGGIEAF
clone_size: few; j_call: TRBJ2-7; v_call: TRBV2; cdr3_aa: ASSEVPEESYEQY
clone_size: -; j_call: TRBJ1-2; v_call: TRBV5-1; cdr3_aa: ASSEGLHVRVT
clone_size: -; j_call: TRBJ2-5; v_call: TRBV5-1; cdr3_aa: ASSLGVQETQY
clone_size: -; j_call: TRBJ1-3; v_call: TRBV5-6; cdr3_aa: ASRRGLGGNTIY
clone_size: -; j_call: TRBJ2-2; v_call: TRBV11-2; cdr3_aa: ASSLEAPMGASGRGGELF
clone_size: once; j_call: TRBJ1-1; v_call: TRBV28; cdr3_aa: ASSLSGRGTEAF
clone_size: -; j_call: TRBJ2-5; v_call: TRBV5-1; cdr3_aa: ASSSPSGTQETQY
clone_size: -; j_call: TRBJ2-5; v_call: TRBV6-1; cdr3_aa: ASSESGFQETQY
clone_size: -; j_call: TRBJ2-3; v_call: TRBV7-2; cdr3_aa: ASSFGGIEDTQY
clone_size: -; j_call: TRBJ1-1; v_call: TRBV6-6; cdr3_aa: ASNRDRGLNTEAF
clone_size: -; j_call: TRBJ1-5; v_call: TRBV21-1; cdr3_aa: ASSKALLRGFHQPQH
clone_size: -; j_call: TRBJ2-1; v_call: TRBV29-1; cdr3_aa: SVLSGRAAGEQF
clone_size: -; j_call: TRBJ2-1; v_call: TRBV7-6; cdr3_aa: ASSSSGTSYNEQF
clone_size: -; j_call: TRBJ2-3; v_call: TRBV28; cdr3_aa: ASGDAASGRADTQY